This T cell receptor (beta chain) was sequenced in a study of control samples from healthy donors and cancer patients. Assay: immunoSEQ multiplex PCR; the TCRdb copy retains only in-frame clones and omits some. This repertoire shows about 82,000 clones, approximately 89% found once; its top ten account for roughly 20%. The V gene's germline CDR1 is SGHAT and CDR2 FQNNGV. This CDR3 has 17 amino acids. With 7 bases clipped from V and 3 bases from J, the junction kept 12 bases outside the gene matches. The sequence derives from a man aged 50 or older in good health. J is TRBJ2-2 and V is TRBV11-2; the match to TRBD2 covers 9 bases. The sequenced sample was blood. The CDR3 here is CASNLPREGLDTGELFF. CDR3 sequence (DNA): TGTGCCAGCAACCTCCCGCGGGAGGGCCTTGACACCGGGGAGCTGTTTTTT.